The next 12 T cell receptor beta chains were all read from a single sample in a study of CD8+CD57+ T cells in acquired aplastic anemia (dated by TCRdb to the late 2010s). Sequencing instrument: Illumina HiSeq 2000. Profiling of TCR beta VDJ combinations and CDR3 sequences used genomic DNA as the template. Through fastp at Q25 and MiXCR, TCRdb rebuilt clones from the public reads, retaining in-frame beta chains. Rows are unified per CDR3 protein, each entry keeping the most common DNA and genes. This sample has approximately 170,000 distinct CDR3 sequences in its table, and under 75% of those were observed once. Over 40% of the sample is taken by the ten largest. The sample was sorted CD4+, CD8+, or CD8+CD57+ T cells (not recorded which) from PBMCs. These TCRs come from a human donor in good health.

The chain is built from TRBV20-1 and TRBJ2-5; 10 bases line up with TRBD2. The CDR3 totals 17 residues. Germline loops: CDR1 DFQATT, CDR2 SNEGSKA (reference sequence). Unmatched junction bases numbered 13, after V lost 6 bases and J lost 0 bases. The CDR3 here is CSAPSLAGALYQETQYF. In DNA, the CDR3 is TGCAGTGCCCCCAGCCTAGCGGGGGCCCTGTACCAAGAGACCCAGTACTTC.

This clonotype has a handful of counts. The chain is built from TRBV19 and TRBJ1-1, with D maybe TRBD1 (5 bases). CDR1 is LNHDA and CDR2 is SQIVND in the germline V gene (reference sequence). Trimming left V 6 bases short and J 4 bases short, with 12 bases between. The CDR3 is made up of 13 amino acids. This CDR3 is CASRPTGGTEAFF. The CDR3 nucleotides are TGTGCCAGTAGACCCACCGGGGGCACTGAAGCTTTCTTT.

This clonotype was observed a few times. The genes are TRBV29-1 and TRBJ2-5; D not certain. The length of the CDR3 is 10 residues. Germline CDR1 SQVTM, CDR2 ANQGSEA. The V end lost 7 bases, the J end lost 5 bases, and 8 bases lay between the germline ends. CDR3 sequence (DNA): TGCAGCGCAACAGTCGAGACCCAGTACTTC. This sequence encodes CSATVETQYF.

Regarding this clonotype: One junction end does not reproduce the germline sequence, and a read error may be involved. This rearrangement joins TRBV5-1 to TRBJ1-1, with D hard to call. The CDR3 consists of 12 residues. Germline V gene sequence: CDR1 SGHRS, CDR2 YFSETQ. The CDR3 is CASSGIGSEAFF. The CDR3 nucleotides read TGTGCCAGCAGCGGTATCGGGTCTGAAGCTTTCTTT.

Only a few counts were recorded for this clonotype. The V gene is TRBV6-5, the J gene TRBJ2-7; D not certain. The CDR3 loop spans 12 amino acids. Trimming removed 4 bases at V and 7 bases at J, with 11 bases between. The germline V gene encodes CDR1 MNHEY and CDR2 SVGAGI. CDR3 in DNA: TGTGCCAGCAGTTCCCGGGTAGATGAGCAGTACTTC. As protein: CASSSRVDEQYF.

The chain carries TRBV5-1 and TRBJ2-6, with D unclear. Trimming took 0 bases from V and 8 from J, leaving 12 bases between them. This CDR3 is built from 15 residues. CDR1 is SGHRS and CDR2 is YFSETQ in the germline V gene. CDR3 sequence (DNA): TGCGCCAGCAGCTTGGAAACAGTCTCACCCAACGTCCTGACTTTC. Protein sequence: CASSLETVSPNVLTF.

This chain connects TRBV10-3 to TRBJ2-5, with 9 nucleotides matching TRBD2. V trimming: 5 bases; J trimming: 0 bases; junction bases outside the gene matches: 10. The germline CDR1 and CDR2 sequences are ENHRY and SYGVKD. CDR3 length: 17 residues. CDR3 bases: TGTGCCATCAGTACTAACCGACTAGCGGAGTACCAAGAGACCCAGTACTTC. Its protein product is CAISTNRLAEYQETQYF.

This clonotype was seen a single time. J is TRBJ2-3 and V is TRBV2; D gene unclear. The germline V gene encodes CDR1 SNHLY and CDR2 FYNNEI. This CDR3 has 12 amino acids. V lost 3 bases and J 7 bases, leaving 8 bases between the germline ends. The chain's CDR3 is CASSDRTNTQYF. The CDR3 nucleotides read TGTGCCAGCAGTGACAGAACCAATACGCAGTATTTT.

This CDR3 reads CATSDRYEQYF. CDR3 in DNA: TGTGCCACCAGTGACCGCTACGAGCAGTACTTC. This chain connects TRBV24-1 to TRBJ2-7; D ambiguous. Trimming pared 4 bases from V and 3 bases from J, leaving 3 bases between. Germline V lookup: CDR1 KGHDR, CDR2 SFDVKD. The CDR3 covers 11 residues.

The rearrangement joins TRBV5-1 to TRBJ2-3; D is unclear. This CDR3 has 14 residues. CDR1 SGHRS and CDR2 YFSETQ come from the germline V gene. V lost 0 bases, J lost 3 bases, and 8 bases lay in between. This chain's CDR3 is CASSLDRRTDTQYF. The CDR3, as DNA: TGCGCCAGCAGCTTGGATCGCAGAACAGATACGCAGTATTTT.

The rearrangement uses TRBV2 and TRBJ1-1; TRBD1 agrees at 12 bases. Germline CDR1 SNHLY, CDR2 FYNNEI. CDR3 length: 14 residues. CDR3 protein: CAGTGGNPNTEAFF. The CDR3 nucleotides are TGTGCTGGGACAGGGGGCAATCCCAACACTGAAGCTTTCTTT.

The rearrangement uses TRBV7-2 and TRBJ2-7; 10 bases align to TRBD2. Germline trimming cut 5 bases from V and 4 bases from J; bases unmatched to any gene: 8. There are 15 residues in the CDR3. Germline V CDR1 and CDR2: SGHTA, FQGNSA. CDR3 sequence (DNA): TGTGCCAGCAGCCTCAGAGGACTAGCGGAGTACGAGCAGTACTTC. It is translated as CASSLRGLAEYEQYF.